These 31 T cell receptor beta chains share one sample of origin, sequenced in a study of CD8+ T cells in alopecia areata. The sample's treatment: oral pan-JAK inhibitor, 5-10 mg twice daily. The authors extracted RNA and reverse transcribed it into cDNA as the sequencing template. The data were produced by immunoSEQ multiplex PCR, yet TCRdb's version contains in-frame clones alone and is incomplete. This table has some 160,000 clones, around three fifths appearing once. The sample consisted of CD4+ T cells sorted from blood, taken at week 4, from a patient treated with tofacitinib. Source of these receptors: a human donor with alopecia areata.

The rearrangement joins TRBV11-2 to TRBJ2-5; D possibly corresponds to TRBD2 (7 bases). The CDR3 extends over 13 amino acids. V lost 8 bases and J 1 base, leaving 11 bases between the germline ends. CDR1 SGHAT and CDR2 FQNNGV come from the germline V gene. CDR3 sequence (DNA): TGTGCCAGCGGACGGGGGGCCCAAGAGACCCAGTACTTC. This translates into CASGRGAQETQYF.

This clone was detected only a few times. This chain links TRBV29-1 with TRBJ2-3, with D perhaps assigned TRBD1 or TRBD2 (6 bases each). CDR3 length: 14 amino acids. Germline V gene sequence: CDR1 SQVTM, CDR2 ANQGSEA. V lost 3 bases, J lost 5 bases, and 15 bases lay in between. In nucleotides, the CDR3 is TGCAGCGTTGACCAGGGGACTCGCCGAGATACGCAGTATTTT. Protein product: CSVDQGTRRDTQYF.

This chain's CDR3 is CASSLRTGGSGANVLTF. CDR3 DNA sequence: TGTGCCAGCAGCTTACGGACAGGGGGTTCTGGGGCCAACGTCCTGACTTTC. V is TRBV7-3 and J is TRBJ2-6, with 10 bases identical to TRBD1. Trimming removed 2 bases from V and 1 base from J; junction bases left unmatched: 2. This CDR3 comprises 17 residues. The germline gives CDR1 SGHTA, CDR2 FQGTGA.

The chain employs TRBV4-2 and TRBJ2-1; 8 bases are shared with TRBD2. The V gene's germline CDR1 is LGHNA and CDR2 YNFKEQ. The ends lost 9 bases at V and 2 bases at J; junction bases unmatched: 9. This CDR3 is built from 15 residues. This chain's CDR3 is CASREAGVPYNEQFF. In DNA form, the CDR3 reads TGTGCCAGTAGAGAAGCGGGGGTACCCTACAATGAGCAGTTCTTC.

The V gene is TRBV23-1, the J gene TRBJ1-6; the match to TRBD1 covers 7 bases. TRBV23-1 is filed as an ORF, its function uncertain. The CDR3 is made up of 15 amino acids. V trimming: 0 bases; J trimming: 7 bases; junction bases outside the gene matches: 3. As DNA, the CDR3 is TGCGCCAGCAGTCAATCGGCGACAGGGAATTCACCCCTCCACTTT. Protein: CASSQSATGNSPLHF.

A word on this clone: Other DNA sequences in this specimen translate into the identical CDR3. This sequence joins TRBV2 and TRBJ2-7, with D unresolved. Per the germline V gene, CDR1 is SNHLY and CDR2 is FYNNEI. Between the trimmed V and J ends, which lost 5 bases and 3 bases, there was a span of 5 bases. The CDR3 is made up of 11 amino acids. This CDR3 is CASSPNYEQYF. In DNA form, the CDR3 reads TGTGCCAGCAGTCCTAACTACGAGCAGTACTTC. Full variable domain (outside the CDR3, taken from reference TRBV2 and TRBJ2-7): EPEVTQTPSHQVTQMGQEVILRCVPISNHLYFYWYRQILGQKVEFLVSFYNNEISEKSEIFDDQFSVERPDGSNFTLKIRSTKLEDSAMYFCASSPNYEQYFGPGTRLTVT.

This clone appeared a few times. V usage is TRBV10-2 and J usage is TRBJ2-5; D gene unclear. In germline, CDR1 is WSHSY, CDR2 SAAADI. V was cut by 0 bases and J by 3 bases, with 8 bases left in between. The CDR3 totals 14 residues. For the CDR3, the DNA is TGCGCCAGCAGTGAGTCAAACAGAAAAGAGACCCAGTACTTC. Its protein product is CASSESNRKETQYF.

This chain joins TRBV30 and TRBJ1-5; D remains unclear. CDR3 size: 14 residues. Germline V gives CDR1 GTSNPN, CDR2 SVGIG (reference sequence). V shed 2 bases and J shed 0 bases, with 8 bases lying between them. The CDR3 sequence is CAWSSTLSNQPQHF. CDR3 nucleotides: TGTGCCTGGAGTTCGACACTTAGCAATCAGCCCCAGCATTTT. The full variable domain, in which reference TRBV30 and TRBJ1-5 provide the parts outside the CDR3, is SQTIHQWPATLVQPVGSPLSLECTVEGTSNPNLYWYRQAAGRGLQLLFYSVGIGQISSEVPQNLSASRPQDRQFILSSKKLLLSDSGFYLCAWSSTLSNQPQHFGDGTRLSIL.

This clone was detected only a few times. This chain links TRBV6-5 with TRBJ2-1; D remains ambiguous. The germline V and J ends were trimmed by 7 bases and 0 bases, with 4 bases remaining between them. The CDR3 spans 12 residues. Germline CDR1 MNHEY, CDR2 SVGAGI. DNA of the CDR3: TGTGCCAGCAAGAGCTCCTACAATGAGCAGTTCTTC. Translation: CASKSSYNEQFF.

CDR3 nucleotide sequence: TGTGCCAGCAGCCCCATGTCGACTGCCCCTTGGGGCTACACCTTC. Amino acids: CASSPMSTAPWGYTF. The chain carries TRBV28 and TRBJ1-2; D gene ambiguous. The CDR3 consists of 15 residues. V was shortened by 6 bases and J by 8 bases, with 22 bases between the two germline ends. The V gene's germline CDR1 is MDHEN and CDR2 SYDVKM.

The chain joins TRBV6-4 to TRBJ1-2; 10 nucleotides align to TRBD1. Per germline, CDR1 MRHNA and CDR2 SNTAGT. The CDR3 extends over 15 amino acids. The ends lost 6 bases at V and 6 bases at J; junction bases unmatched: 10. The CDR3: CASSVEGQGGHGYTF. In nucleotides, the CDR3 is TGTGCCAGCAGCGTAGAAGGACAGGGGGGCCATGGCTACACCTTC.

This clone was picked up a small number of times. This rearrangement joins TRBV30 to TRBJ1-5; D may be TRBD1 (5 bases). Germline CDR1 is GTSNPN and CDR2 is SVGIG (reference sequence). Between the trimmed V and J ends, which lost 2 bases and 6 bases, there was a span of 17 bases. The CDR3 totals 15 residues. The CDR3 DNA is TGTGCCTGGAGTATAGCGAGTGGCGGGGGTCAGCCCCAGCATTTT. Its translation is CAWSIASGGGQPQHF.

The gene calls are TRBV7-3 and TRBJ2-5; D might be TRBD1 or TRBD2, each matching 5 bases. V gave up 4 bases and J gave up 9 bases, with 18 bases separating them. Germline V lookup: CDR1 SGHTA, CDR2 FQGTGA. The CDR3 covers 14 residues. CDR3 sequence: CASSSAPGTLPQYF. CDR3 DNA: TGTGCCAGCAGCTCAGCCCCCGGGACGCTTCCCCAGTACTTC.

This clone showed up just a few times. The V and J genes are TRBV30 and TRBJ2-1; tentatively, D is TRBD1 (5 bases). Germline-derived CDR1 and CDR2 are GTSNPN and SVGIG (reference sequence). V lost 3 bases and J lost 1, with 13 bases in between. The CDR3 has 15 amino acids. The CDR3 loop reads CAWRPWGRSYNEQFF. The CDR3 nucleotides read TGTGCCTGGAGGCCTTGGGGCAGATCCTACAATGAGCAGTTCTTC. The variable domain in full, completed from reference TRBV30 and TRBJ2-1, reads SQTIHQWPATLVQPVGSPLSLECTVEGTSNPNLYWYRQAAGRGLQLLFYSVGIGQISSEVPQNLSASRPQDRQFILSSKKLLLSDSGFYLCAWRPWGRSYNEQFFGPGTRLTVL.

The chain employs TRBV2 and TRBJ2-2; TRBD1 aligns across 8 bases. Germline assignment: CDR1 SNHLY and CDR2 FYNNEI. The CDR3 is made up of 14 amino acids. After removal of 6 bases from V and 0 bases from J, the junction contained 0 bases not matched to a gene. The CDR3 here is CASRGQANTGELFF. In DNA form, the CDR3 reads TGTGCCAGCAGGGGACAGGCGAACACCGGGGAGCTGTTTTTT.

The rearrangement links TRBV9 to TRBJ1-6; D remains ambiguous. V was pared by 6 bases and J by 6 bases, with 19 bases between. CDR1 SGDLS and CDR2 YYNGEE come from the germline V gene. This CDR3 region has 16 residues. The CDR3 loop reads CASTTVDGVGNSPLHF. CDR3 in DNA: TGTGCCAGCACTACTGTTGACGGGGTCGGTAATTCACCCCTCCACTTT.

V is TRBV7-2 and J is TRBJ1-2; 10 bases align to TRBD1. CDR1 is SGHTA, CDR2 FQGNSA, per germline. With V trimmed by 4 bases and J by 6 bases, 11 bases remained unmatched. The CDR3 extends over 16 amino acids. The CDR3 sequence is CASSSGGTGVRNGYTF. DNA for the CDR3: TGTGCCAGCAGCTCAGGGGGGACAGGGGTCCGGAATGGCTACACCTTC.

The gene calls are TRBV25-1 and TRBJ1-1; tentative D call: TRBD1 (5 bases). Germline V gene sequence: CDR1 MGHDK, CDR2 SYGVNS. There are 11 residues in the CDR3. Trimming took 4 bases from V and 6 from J, leaving 6 bases between them. The CDR3 protein is CASSGGAEAFF. The DNA for the CDR3 is TGTGCCAGCAGTGGAGGGGCTGAAGCTTTCTTT.

Remarks on this clone: Other nucleotide sequences from this sample produce the same CDR3. This CDR3 reads CSGRTGPYEQYF. The CDR3 coding sequence is TGCAGCGGGAGGACAGGGCCCTACGAGCAGTACTTC. The V and J genes are TRBV29-1 and TRBJ2-7, with 8 bases that match TRBD1. V dropped 7 bases and J dropped 2; count of bases not matched to a gene: 4. Per germline, CDR1 SQVTM and CDR2 ANQGSEA. The CDR3 runs to 12 residues.

The chain recombines TRBV5-1 with TRBJ2-7; TRBD1 is a possible D gene (5 bases). This CDR3 comprises 15 residues. The V gene lost 5 bases and the J gene lost 3 bases, with 18 bases spanning the gap. From germline, CDR1 is SGHRS and CDR2 YFSETQ. The CDR3 protein is CASSIGTGVFYEQYF. The DNA of the CDR3 is TGCGCCAGCAGTATCGGAACAGGAGTCTTCTACGAGCAGTACTTC. Variable domain in full (rest from reference TRBV5-1 and TRBJ2-7): KAGVTQTPRYLIKTRGQQVTLSCSPISGHRSVSWYQQTPGQGLQFLFEYFSETQRNKGNFPGRFSGRQFSNSRSEMNVSTLELGDSALYLCASSIGTGVFYEQYFGPGTRLTVT.

There are a few counts of this clone. V usage is TRBV21-1 and J usage is TRBJ2-3; whether TRBD1, the table's D call, matches the DNA was not checked. TRBV21-1 is given as a pseudogene. The CDR3 is 14 residues long. CDR3 in amino acids: CASSRPRGADTQYF. CDR3 sequence (DNA): TGTGCCAGCAGCAGACCCAGGGGGGCAGATACGCAGTATTTT.

This chain uses TRBV2 with TRBJ2-1; D possibly corresponds to TRBD2 (5 bases). Trimming took off 4 bases at V and 10 bases at J, with 11 bases between the two ends. The CDR3 consists of 12 residues. Germline V gene lookup returns CDR1 SNHLY and CDR2 FYNNEI. The CDR3 DNA reads as TGTGCCAGCAGTGCGGACCGCGGGGAGCAGTTCTTC. Protein product: CASSADRGEQFF. The whole variable domain, filled in from reference TRBV2 and TRBJ2-1, reads EPEVTQTPSHQVTQMGQEVILRCVPISNHLYFYWYRQILGQKVEFLVSFYNNEISEKSEIFDDQFSVERPDGSNFTLKIRSTKLEDSAMYFCASSADRGEQFFGPGTRLTVL.

This sequence joins TRBV29-1 and TRBJ2-1; the D gene is possibly TRBD1 (5 bases). V was shortened by 6 bases and J by 8 bases, with 20 bases between the two germline ends. The germline V gene has CDR1 SQVTM and CDR2 ANQGSEA. The CDR3 has 14 residues. CDR3 sequence (DNA): TGCAGCGTGAATGGCAGGGTGGTGTTCGATGAGCAGTTCTTC. It translates to CSVNGRVVFDEQFF.

There are a few counts of this clone. The gene calls are TRBV7-9 and TRBJ1-1; D perhaps matches TRBD1 (5 bases). Trimming pared 5 bases from V and 7 bases from J, leaving 11 bases between. The germline V gene has CDR1 SEHNR and CDR2 FQNEAQ (reference sequence). The CDR3 contains 12 residues. CDR3 region: CASSLQRGEAFF. The CDR3 region has the DNA TGTGCCAGCAGCCTGCAGAGGGGTGAAGCTTTCTTT.

This clone appeared once. Other DNA sequences in this sample translate to the same CDR3. The genes are TRBV30 and TRBJ1-5, with a possible D match to TRBD1 (5 bases). In germline, CDR1 is GTSNPN, CDR2 SVGIG (reference sequence). Trimming shortened V by 5 bases and J by 3 bases, and 8 bases separated the two germline ends. This CDR3 spans 12 amino acids. CDR3 residues: CAWGDLNQPQHF. The DNA for the CDR3 is TGTGCCTGGGGGGACCTCAATCAGCCCCAGCATTTT.

This clone came up a few times. V and J are TRBV29-1 and TRBJ2-5, with D unresolved. The CDR3 covers 11 residues. CDR1 SQVTM and CDR2 ANQGSEA come from the germline V gene. V was shortened by 3 bases and J by 5 bases, with 7 bases between the two germline ends. The CDR3, as DNA: TGCAGCGTTGAGATGACGGAGACCCAGTACTTC. It yields the protein CSVEMTETQYF.

The genes are TRBV2 and TRBJ2-1, with 7 bases lining up with TRBD1. The V and J ends lost 5 bases and 3 bases, in that order; junction bases with no gene match: 7. From germline, CDR1 is SNHLY and CDR2 FYNNEI. CDR3 length: 15 amino acids. The CDR3 coding sequence is TGTGCCAGCAGTCCACAGGGGCCCGTCTACAATGAGCAGTTCTTC. Translating it yields CASSPQGPVYNEQFF.

The chain recombines TRBV19 with TRBJ2-5; D uncertain. The CDR3 totals 11 residues. The ends were cut back, 4 bases at V and 4 bases at J, with 4 bases in the middle. CDR1 is LNHDA, CDR2 SQIVND, per germline (reference sequence). The CDR3 DNA is TGTGCCAGTAGTAGATCAGAGACCCAGTACTTC. Residues: CASSRSETQYF.

The gene calls are TRBV2 and TRBJ2-1; 9 bases fit TRBD1. Unmatched junction bases numbered 1, after V lost 5 bases and J lost 8 bases. CDR1 and CDR2 (germline): SNHLY, FYNNEI. CDR3 length: 12 amino acids. The DNA for the CDR3 is TGTGCCAGCAGTAGACAGGGGGATGAGCAGTTCTTC. This encodes CASSRQGDEQFF.

Note on this clone: This sample also contains other DNA sequences that code for the same CDR3. This chain links TRBV29-1 with TRBJ2-3; D not certain. CDR3 length equals 12 residues. Germline V CDR1 and CDR2: SQVTM, ANQGSEA. V was shortened by 3 bases and J by 2 bases, with 6 bases between the two germline ends. CDR3 region: CSVDPATDTQYF. The CDR3 DNA is TGCAGCGTTGATCCGGCCACAGATACGCAGTATTTT.

Points on this clone: The germline gene is not matched at one end of the junction; a read error may be the cause. The CDR3 loop reads CASSLGPGHTSF. Written as DNA, the CDR3 is TGTGCCAGCAGCTTGGGTCCGGGACACACAAGCTTC. V usage is TRBV5-6 and J usage is TRBJ2-7; TRBD1 might be the D (6 bases). This CDR3 is 12 amino acids long. Germline V gene data show CDR1 as SGHDT and CDR2 as YYEEEE.